The 32 T cell receptor beta chains given below trace back to one sample, sequenced in a study of control samples from healthy donors and cancer patients. Libraries were prepared by immunoSEQ multiplex PCR; TCRdb keeps only in-frame clonotypes and omits some of them. The data contain approximately 160,000 clones, about 94% of them singletons. Sequencing was carried out using blood. These receptors were taken from a woman between 25 and 40 years old in good health.

This clone has a single count. The chain joins TRBV19 to TRBJ1-6, with TRBD1 as a possible D gene (6 bases). There are 17 residues in the CDR3. Between the trimmed V and J ends, which lost 5 bases and 5 bases, there was a span of 19 bases. Germline CDR1 and CDR2: LNHDA and SQIVND (reference sequence). The DNA of the CDR3 is TGTGCCAGTAGTTCGGACAGCCCGCCTTTCAATAATTCACCCCTCCACTTT. This encodes CASSSDSPPFNNSPLHF. Filled out from reference TRBV19 and TRBJ1-6, the complete variable domain reads DGGITQSPKYLFRKEGQNVTLSCEQNLNHDAMYWYRQDPGQGLRLIYYSQIVNDFQKGDIAEGYSVSREKKESFPLTVTSAQKNPTAFYLCASSSDSPPFNNSPLHFGNGTRLTVT.

The chain links TRBV18 to TRBJ2-1; D not certain. The ends were cut back, 3 bases at V and 3 bases at J, with 9 bases in the middle. Per the germline V gene, CDR1 is KGHSH and CDR2 is LQKENI. The CDR3 extends over 14 amino acids. The CDR3 region is CASSPPTGYNEQFF. CDR3 sequence (DNA): TGTGCCAGCTCACCCCCGACCGGCTACAATGAGCAGTTCTTC.

The chain links TRBV19 to TRBJ2-3, with 8 bases aligning to TRBD1. CDR1 LNHDA and CDR2 SQIVND come from the germline V gene (reference sequence). With 6 bases clipped from V and 1 base from J, the junction kept 9 bases outside the gene matches. The CDR3 runs 16 residues. CDR3 sequence (DNA): TGTGCCAGTAGCCCCTCAGGGGGCGAGGGCACAGATACGCAGTATTTT. The encoded protein is CASSPSGGEGTDTQYF.

The rearrangement joins TRBV7-2 to TRBJ2-1, with D possibly being TRBD2 (5 bases). Germline CDR1 and CDR2: SGHTA and FQGNSA. The CDR3 contains 15 residues. Trimming removed 5 bases from V and 0 bases from J, with 11 bases in between. Here the CDR3 reads CASSPDSPSYNEQFF. The CDR3 DNA is TGTGCCAGCAGCCCGGACTCCCCCTCCTACAATGAGCAGTTCTTC.

The chain couples TRBV7-9 to TRBJ1-6; 8 bases agree with TRBD1. The germline V gene has CDR1 SEHNR and CDR2 FQNEAQ (reference sequence). This CDR3 comprises 17 residues. V dropped 5 bases and J dropped 7; count of bases not matched to a gene: 13. The chain's CDR3 is CASSLYIQGAKNSPLHF. The CDR3 region has the DNA TGTGCCAGCAGCCTATATATCCAGGGGGCTAAGAATTCACCCCTCCACTTT.

The rearrangement joins TRBV7-9 to TRBJ2-5, with 14 bases aligning to TRBD2. Germline V gives CDR1 SEHNR, CDR2 FQNEAQ (reference sequence). The CDR3 contains 15 residues. After removal of 5 bases from V and 3 bases from J, the junction contained 2 bases not matched to a gene. The CDR3 DNA follows: TGTGCCAGCAGCCCGGGACTAGCGGGAGAAGAGACCCAGTACTTC. As protein: CASSPGLAGEETQYF.

The CDR3 DNA sequence: TGTGCCAGCAGTGACCCGGGTAGGGCTGAAGCTTTCTTT. Its translation: CASSDPGRAEAFF. The chain has TRBV28 and TRBJ1-1; D remains ambiguous. There are 13 residues in the CDR3. CDR1 is MDHEN, CDR2 SYDVKM, per germline. V lost 5 bases and J 6 bases, leaving 13 bases between the germline ends.

V usage is TRBV4-1 and J usage is TRBJ2-7, with a weak D call TRBD2 (5 bases). Germline V lookup: CDR1 MGHRA, CDR2 YSYEKL. V lost 3 bases and J 1 base, leaving 13 bases between the germline ends. The CDR3 runs 15 residues. DNA of the CDR3: TGCGCCAGCAGCCAGCGAGGGAGCGGTTCCTACGAGCAGTACTTC. As protein: CASSQRGSGSYEQYF.

The CDR3 region is CASSQEGLVSETQYF. DNA for the CDR3: TGTGCCAGCAGTCAGGAGGGGCTAGTATCCGAGACCCAGTACTTC. The chain links TRBV28 to TRBJ2-5; possibly TRBD2 for D (6 bases). Germline V gene lookup returns CDR1 MDHEN and CDR2 SYDVKM. Trimming pared 5 bases from V and 5 bases from J, leaving 18 bases between. The CDR3 contains 15 residues.

The chain employs TRBV18 and TRBJ2-1; D not certain. Between the trimmed V and J ends, which lost 5 bases and 5 bases, there was a span of 4 bases. Germline V gene lookup returns CDR1 KGHSH and CDR2 LQKENI. This CDR3 contains 11 residues. Here the CDR3 reads CASSTDNEQFF. CDR3 bases: TGTGCCAGCTCAACAGACAATGAGCAGTTCTTC.

The V gene is TRBV6-6, the J gene TRBJ2-2; 8 bases are shared with TRBD2. Losses at the gene ends were 0 bases for V and 7 bases for J; bases not matched to a gene: 4. Germline V gene lookup returns CDR1 MNHNY and CDR2 SVGAGI (reference sequence). The length of the CDR3 is 15 residues. In DNA form, the CDR3 reads TGTGCCAGCAGTTACTCCGGGAGGGCCGACGGGGAGCTGTTTTTT. This sequence encodes CASSYSGRADGELFF.

For the CDR3, the DNA is TGTGCCAGCACCACCAGAGGAATTCTCTCTGGAAACACCATATATTTT. Protein sequence: CASTTRGILSGNTIYF. The rearrangement joins TRBV7-8 to TRBJ1-3, with no clear D. The CDR3 loop spans 16 amino acids. The V gene's germline CDR1 is SGHVS and CDR2 FQNEAQ. Trimming shortened V by 7 bases and J by 0 bases, and 16 bases separated the two germline ends.

The rearrangement joins TRBV5-1 to TRBJ2-1; D is possibly TRBD2 (6 bases). The ends were cut back, 2 bases at V and 0 bases at J, with 9 bases in the middle. Germline V lookup: CDR1 SGHRS, CDR2 YFSETQ. This CDR3 comprises 15 residues. The CDR3 coding sequence is TGCGCCAGCAGCTTTGAGCGGGTCTCCTACAATGAGCAGTTCTTC. Protein product: CASSFERVSYNEQFF.

To note about this clone: The junction differs from germline at one of its ends, possibly a read error. V is TRBV5-7 and J is TRBJ2-7; D might be TRBD2 (5 bases). TRBV5-7 qualifies as an ORF whose function is uncertain. The CDR3 loop spans 8 amino acids. In nucleotides, the CDR3 is TGTGCCAGCAGCATCCGGGGCTTC. This codes for CASSIRGF.

This chain joins TRBV28 and TRBJ1-5; D gene unclear. This CDR3 is built from 15 residues. Trimming cost V 3 bases and J 3 bases, with 12 bases left between them. CDR1 and CDR2 from the germline V gene are MDHEN and SYDVKM. DNA of the CDR3: TGTGCCAGCAGTTTGCGGGTGGGGATCAATCAGCCCCAGCATTTT. This codes for CASSLRVGINQPQHF.

V gene TRBV5-1 combines with J gene TRBJ2-1, with a tentative D call TRBD2 (6 bases). This CDR3 is built from 12 residues. Germline CDR1 SGHRS, CDR2 YFSETQ. Trimming cost V 7 bases and J 8 bases, with 13 bases left between them. Here the CDR3 reads CASRERGYEQFF. CDR3 DNA sequence: TGCGCCAGCCGGGAGCGTGGGTATGAGCAGTTCTTC. The complete variable domain, with remaining parts taken from reference TRBV5-1 and TRBJ2-1, reads KAGVTQTPRYLIKTRGQQVTLSCSPISGHRSVSWYQQTPGQGLQFLFEYFSETQRNKGNFPGRFSGRQFSNSRSEMNVSTLELGDSALYLCASRERGYEQFFGPGTRLTVL.

The CDR3 bases are TGCGCCAGCAGACGGGACAGCTCCATGAACACTGAAGCTTTCTTT. Translated, it gives CASRRDSSMNTEAFF. The chain recombines TRBV5-1 with TRBJ1-1; the match to TRBD1 covers 7 bases. V shed 5 bases, J shed 0 bases, and the junction held 7 bases outside the gene matches. This CDR3 is 15 amino acids long. Germline CDR1 and CDR2: SGHRS and YFSETQ.

The V gene is TRBV4-2, the J gene TRBJ1-5; D remains ambiguous. V was shortened by 0 bases and J by 7 bases, with 16 bases between the two germline ends. The CDR3 length is 16 residues. Germline CDR1 reads LGHNA; CDR2 reads YNFKEQ. The CDR3 sequence: CASSQEVTEPFQPQHF. The CDR3 region has the DNA TGTGCCAGCAGCCAAGAGGTAACGGAGCCGTTCCAGCCCCAGCATTTT.

In nucleotides, the CDR3 is TGTGCTAGTGGGGGAGGGAGGGCAGGCAATCAGCCCCAGCATTTT. It translates to CASGGGRAGNQPQHF. This chain uses TRBV12-5 with TRBJ1-5; D uncertain. Trimming stripped 6 bases from V and 2 bases from J, with 14 bases between. The CDR3 length is 15 residues. Germline loops: CDR1 LGHNT, CDR2 FRNRAP.

The chain joins TRBV18 to TRBJ2-1; tentatively, D is TRBD1 (9 bases). The CDR3 length is 15 residues. From germline, CDR1 is KGHSH and CDR2 LQKENI. V was cut by 4 bases and J by 10 bases, with 20 bases left in between. In DNA form, the CDR3 reads TGTGCCAGCTCACTCCGTGGTAGCGGGACAGGGGAGCAGTTCTTC. Translated: CASSLRGSGTGEQFF.

The chain is built from TRBV5-4 and TRBJ2-2, with a possible D match to TRBD1 (5 bases). The germline gives CDR1 SGHNT, CDR2 YYREEE (reference sequence). The germline V and J ends were trimmed by 5 bases and 4 bases, with 18 bases remaining between them. CDR3 size: 16 residues. The CDR3 region has the DNA TGTGCCAGCAGTCCACAGGCACACGATGCCACCGGGGAGCTGTTTTTT. This sequence encodes CASSPQAHDATGELFF. The whole variable domain, filled in from reference TRBV5-4 and TRBJ2-2, reads ETGVTQSPTHLIKTRGQQVTLRCSSQSGHNTVSWYQQALGQGPQFIFQYYREEENGRGNFPPRFSGLQFPNYSSELNVNALELDDSALYLCASSPQAHDATGELFFGEGSRLTVL.

This clone has just a few counts. Here the CDR3 DNA reads TGTGCCAGCAGCCATGGAGCTACGCCTCGCCATGAAGCTTTCTTT. The encoded protein is CASSHGATPRHEAFF. The chain carries TRBV14 and TRBJ1-1, with unresolved D. Between the trimmed V and J ends, which lost 3 bases and 7 bases, there was a span of 18 bases. CDR3 length: 15 residues. CDR1 is SGHDN and CDR2 is FVKESK in the germline V gene. The full variable domain, completed using reference TRBV14 and TRBJ1-1, is EAGVTQFPSHSVIEKGQTVTLRCDPISGHDNLYWYRRVMGKEIKFLLHFVKESKQDESGMPNNRFLAERTGGTYSTLKVQPAELEDSGVYFCASSHGATPRHEAFFGQGTRLTVV.

The V call is TRBV5-1, the J call TRBJ1-2; D not resolved. Germline-derived CDR1 and CDR2 are SGHRS and YFSETQ. The ends were cut back, 3 bases at V and 4 bases at J, with 7 bases in the middle. The CDR3 runs 12 residues. The CDR3 nucleotides read TGCGCCAGCAGCTCCGGACCCTATGGCTACACCTTC. This codes for CASSSGPYGYTF.

This sequence joins TRBV7-9 and TRBJ2-1; 10 nucleotides align to TRBD2. V was pared by 6 bases and J by 6 bases, with 5 bases of the junction left unmatched. The CDR3 is made up of 14 amino acids. Per the germline V gene, CDR1 is SEHNR and CDR2 is FQNEAQ (reference sequence). The CDR3 protein is CASRASGSFNEQFF. The CDR3 DNA reads as TGTGCCAGCAGGGCTAGCGGGAGCTTCAATGAGCAGTTCTTC.

The chain uses TRBV29-1 and TRBJ1-5; a weak D match, TRBD1 (5 bases). This CDR3 region has 14 residues. Trimming left V 7 bases short and J 4 bases short, with 17 bases between. The germline CDR1 and CDR2 sequences are SQVTM and ANQGSEA. Here the CDR3 DNA reads TGCAGCGCCGCGGCCGGGGGTGGGAATCAGCCCCAGCATTTT. Its protein product is CSAAAGGGNQPQHF.

The chain couples TRBV25-1 to TRBJ1-2, with no clear D. Germline values: CDR1 MGHDK, CDR2 SYGVNS. The CDR3 is 11 amino acids. With 0 bases removed from V and 8 bases from J, the gap between germline ends came to 4 bases. The CDR3 reads CASSEYYGYTF. Written as DNA, the CDR3 is TGTGCCAGCAGTGAATATTACGGCTACACCTTC.

This chain joins TRBV5-1 and TRBJ1-4; D gene uncertain. The germline V gene encodes CDR1 SGHRS and CDR2 YFSETQ. Trimming cost V 1 base and J 0 bases, with 4 bases left between them. The CDR3 has 14 residues. The CDR3 loop is CASSLQATNEKLFF. DNA for the CDR3: TGCGCCAGCAGCTTGCAAGCAACTAATGAAAAACTGTTTTTT.

This clone was observed a few times. The chain employs TRBV6-2 or TRBV6-3 and TRBJ2-7; 7 bases agree with TRBD2. Trimming removed 0 bases from V and 1 base from J; junction bases left unmatched: 0. The germline CDR1 and CDR2 sequences are MNHEY and SVGEGT. This CDR3 comprises 14 residues. The CDR3 reads CASSYSGGSYEQYF. CDR3 coding DNA: TGTGCCAGCAGTTACTCCGGGGGGTCCTACGAGCAGTACTTC.

The chain carries TRBV20-1 and TRBJ2-1; D remains ambiguous. Trimming stripped 4 bases from V and 8 bases from J, with 9 bases between. This CDR3 contains 11 residues. Germline values: CDR1 DFQATT, CDR2 SNEGSKA (reference sequence). The CDR3 DNA is TGCAGTGCTACTTCACACGATGAGCAGTTCTTC. Amino acid sequence: CSATSHDEQFF.

The chain combines TRBV30 with TRBJ2-7; TRBD2 might be the D (5 bases). Trimming shortened V by 1 base and J by 6 bases, and 7 bases separated the two germline ends. Germline V gives CDR1 GTSNPN, CDR2 SVGIG (reference sequence). The CDR3 sequence is 11 residues long. The CDR3 protein is CAWSGAGEQYF. As DNA, the CDR3 is TGTGCCTGGAGTGGGGCGGGCGAGCAGTACTTC. Full variable domain (missing parts from reference TRBV30 and TRBJ2-7): SQTIHQWPATLVQPVGSPLSLECTVEGTSNPNLYWYRQAAGRGLQLLFYSVGIGQISSEVPQNLSASRPQDRQFILSSKKLLLSDSGFYLCAWSGAGEQYFGPGTRLTVT.

The rearrangement joins TRBV2 to TRBJ1-5, with 7 nucleotides matching TRBD1. From germline, CDR1 is SNHLY and CDR2 FYNNEI. Unmatched junction bases numbered 7, after V lost 8 bases and J lost 6 bases. This CDR3 is 13 amino acids long. The CDR3: CASSGGRIQPQHF. CDR3 coding DNA: TGTGCCAGCTCAGGGGGGCGGATTCAGCCCCAGCATTTT.

The V and J genes are TRBV27 and TRBJ1-4; tentative D call: TRBD1 (5 bases). This CDR3 is 15 amino acids long. The V gene lost 5 bases and the J gene lost 6 bases, with 16 bases spanning the gap. Germline CDR1 is MNHEY and CDR2 is SMNVEV (reference sequence). The CDR3 DNA reads TGTGCCAGCAGTACTCCCGGACGGGGGGATGAAAAACTGTTTTTT. Its translation: CASSTPGRGDEKLFF.